A single sample gave rise to the 4 T cell receptor beta chains below, sequenced in a study of low-dose radiotherapy and immunotherapy resistance in tumors. Both TCRalpha and TCRbeta chains were reverse transcribed with V-gene-specific primers. It was with a constant-region primer and a V-primer adapter that TCRs were amplified over around 19 PCR cycles. In TCRdb, the reads were re-called with MiXCR into one record per CDR3 protein. The table shows about 12,000 distinct CDR3 sequences, with 76% occurring only once. The receptors were gathered from a human donor with advanced metastatic prostate, ovarian, gallbladder or colorectal cancer (not recorded which). This table probably holds off-target reads from a library built for another chain.

The V call is TRBV7-2, the J call TRBJ2-4, with D possibly being TRBD1 or TRBD2 (5 bases each). The CDR3 has 14 amino acids. Germline lookup yields CDR1 SGHTA and CDR2 FQGNSA. With 3 bases removed from V and 2 bases from J, the gap between germline ends came to 8 bases. The CDR3 sequence is CASSFGGSKNIQYF. The DNA for the CDR3 is TGTGCCAGCAGCTTTGGGGGATCCAAAAACATTCAGTACTTC.

The genes are TRBV24-1 and TRBJ1-1; D is unresolved. This CDR3 is 13 amino acids long. From germline, CDR1 is KGHDR and CDR2 SFDVKD. The ends were cut back, 5 bases at V and 1 base at J, with 7 bases in the middle. CDR3 loop: CATSADRNTEAFF. DNA for the CDR3: TGTGCCACCAGTGCCGACCGGAACACTGAAGCTTTCTTT.

This sequence joins TRBV11-3 and TRBJ2-1; 11 bases are a match to TRBD2. There are 15 residues in the CDR3. Germline V gene sequence: CDR1 SGHNT, CDR2 YENEEA. The V segment lost 4 bases and the J segment 6 bases; nucleotides outside the gene matches: 5. CDR3 sequence reads: CASSSGLADSNEQFF. The CDR3, as DNA: TGTGCCAGCAGCTCGGGACTAGCGGACTCCAATGAGCAGTTCTTC.

The chain couples TRBV4-2 to TRBJ2-3; the match to TRBD2 covers 8 bases. Germline V CDR1 and CDR2: LGHNA, YNFKEQ. This CDR3 comprises 17 residues. V shed 0 bases and J 4 bases; nucleotides not matched to a gene: 9. CDR3 amino acids: CASSQELSGSPSDTQYF. In nucleotides, the CDR3 is TGTGCCAGCAGCCAAGAACTGAGCGGGAGTCCTTCAGATACGCAGTATTTT.